This TCR beta chain appears in the sequencing data of a study of shared clonotypes between healthy human individuals. Regarding the study as a whole: Clonotype sharing among donors was expected to depend on sequencing depth. Some naive CD4 clonotypes, around 5%, turned up in common across several donors.

Some clones are missing from TCRdb's copy, which holds only in-frame ones; the method was immunoSEQ multiplex PCR. This table holds around 980,000 clones, roughly 74% found once. Trimming pared 5 bases from V and 7 bases from J, leaving 11 bases between. The CDR3 runs to 13 residues. CDR1 MNHNY and CDR2 SVGAGI come from the germline V gene (reference sequence). All donors qualified as healthy HIV-negative adults and had experienced no recent acute infections or vaccinations. Splitting the CD4+ cells yielded a CD45RA+ naive subset and a CD45RA-negative memory subset. About this clone itself: Its cognate antigen is unknown.

Sequenced sample: memory CD4+ T cells from PBMCs. Subset reported: CD45RA-negative fraction. The sequence was collected from a man younger than 35 in good health. Some clones in this sample may be carry-over from other donors' samples. The chain is built from TRBV6-6 and TRBJ2-2, with D hard to call. The DNA of the CDR3 is TGTGCCAGCAGTGACCGACTGGGCGGGGAGCTGTTTTTT. It yields the protein CASSDRLGGELFF.